A selection of T cell receptor beta chains follows, all from one sample in a study of blood T cells in healthy people across ages. One entry per CDR3 protein, called by TCRdb with MiXCR from the 5' RACE reads. Among roughly 1.9 million distinct CDR3 sequences listed, about two fifths were seen once. Sequenced sample: blood. The receptors were sampled from a human donor in good health. Each CDR3 is given with its conserved first and last residue. A D gene is named only where the DNA matches it firmly. Not every row has a clone size; where given, it reads once, few, many or a size class.

j_gene	v_gene	d_gene	abundance	CDR3aa	CDR3nt
TRBJ2-1	TRBV20-1	TRBD2	-	CSARDGLADLNEQFF	TGCAGTGCTAGAGACGGACTAGCGGATCTAAATGAGCAGTTCTTC
TRBJ2-7	TRBV12-3/TRBV12-4	-	many	CASSYGQTDYEQYF	TGTGCCAGCAGTTATGGTCAGACCGACTACGAGCAGTACTTC
TRBJ1-2	TRBV28	TRBD1	-	CASRRTGGTYGYTF	TGTGCCAGCAGGAGGACAGGGGGTACCTATGGCTACACCTTC
TRBJ2-3	TRBV2	TRBD2	-	CASLELSPSGETDTQYF	TGTGCCAGCCTCGAACTAAGCCCTAGCGGGGAAACAGATACGCAGTATTTT
TRBJ2-7	TRBV27	-	few	CASSLSGFSYEQYF	TGTGCCAGCAGTTTAAGTGGGTTCTCCTACGAGCAGTACTTC
TRBJ2-3	TRBV12-5	TRBD1	-	CASGTDRGLVGTDTQYF	TGTGCTAGTGGGACGGACAGGGGCTTGGTTGGCACAGATACGCAGTATTTT
TRBJ2-7	TRBV10-3	TRBD1	many	CAISRRTGIYYEQYF	TGTGCCATCAGCCGCCGGACAGGGATATACTACGAGCAGTACTTC
TRBJ2-7	TRBV7-2	TRBD1	-	CASSFQQGLNEQYF	TGTGCCAGCAGCTTCCAACAGGGGTTGAACGAGCAGTACTTC
TRBJ2-7	TRBV4-2	-	-	CASSPGLTERYEQYF	TGTGCCAGCAGTCCCGGTTTAACCGAGCGCTACGAGCAGTACTTC
TRBJ1-1	TRBV10-3	TRBD1	-	CAISETGDTEAFF	TGTGCCATCAGTGAAACAGGGGACACTGAAGCTTTCTTT
TRBJ1-1	TRBV29-1	-	-	CSVEEVPNTEAFF	TGCAGCGTTGAAGAGGTTCCGAACACTGAAGCTTTCTTT
TRBJ2-4	TRBV12-3/TRBV12-4	-	-	CASTVGGPTLGQYF	TGTGCCAGCACCGTCGGGGGGCCGACCTTAGGGCAGTACTTC
TRBJ1-2	TRBV19	TRBD1	-	CASSQTGASRGYTF	TGTGCCAGTAGCCAAACAGGGGCCTCGCGGGGCTACACCTTC
TRBJ2-1	TRBV29-1	TRBD1	-	CSVDMAGGSYNEQFF	TGCAGCGTTGATATGGCAGGGGGCTCCTACAATGAGCAGTTCTTC
TRBJ1-2	TRBV4-1	-	many	CASSSNYGYTF	TGTGCCAGCAGTTCTAACTATGGCTACACCTTC
TRBJ2-3	TRBV25-1	-	-	CASSEGQLADTQYF	TGTGCCAGCAGTGAAGGCCAACTAGCAGATACGCAGTATTTT
TRBJ2-4	TRBV5-1	-	many	CASSLTSGNIQYF	TGCGCCAGCAGCTTAACGTCGGGAAACATTCAGTACTTC
TRBJ2-7	TRBV24-1	-	-	CATSDWGAGDNEQYF	TGTGCCACCAGTGATTGGGGGGCAGGGGACAATGAGCAGTACTTC
TRBJ2-5	TRBV2	TRBD2	few	CASSYSGGEETQYF	TGTGCCAGCAGTTATAGCGGGGGGGAAGAGACCCAGTACTTC
TRBJ1-2	TRBV4-2	-	-	CASSQREGVGSYTF	TGTGCCAGCAGCCAAAGGGAAGGGGTTGGGAGCTACACCTTC
TRBJ1-5	TRBV27	TRBD1	-	CASSSTGFVGNQPQHF	TGTGCCAGCAGTTCGACAGGGTTTGTCGGCAATCAGCCCCAGCATTTT
TRBJ2-3	TRBV10-3	TRBD1	-	CAISEGTGKRTDTQYF	TGTGCCATCAGTGAAGGGACAGGGAAAAGAACAGATACGCAGTATTTT
TRBJ2-7	TRBV29-1	-	many	CSVEDASEEQYF	TGCAGCGTTGAAGACGCTTCTGAGGAGCAGTACTTC